This T cell receptor (beta chain) was documented in a study of control samples from healthy donors and cancer patients. This table comes from immunoSEQ multiplex PCR, and its TCRdb copy is limited to in-frame clones, with some not included. The repertoire includes 100,000 to 150,000 clones, approximately 92% of them detected once, and just under 0.6% sits in the top ten. CDR1 and CDR2 from the germline V gene are SGHDN and FVKESK. V lost 0 bases to trimming and J lost 6 bases; unmatched junction nucleotides: 14. The length of the CDR3 is 19 residues. Sequencing input: PBMCs. This clonotype originated in a man aged 80 or over with head and neck cancer. The chain links TRBV14 to TRBJ2-1; 10 bases map to TRBD2. The CDR3 nucleotides read TGTGCCAGCAGCCAAGATCGATTCCCCCCCCAGCGGGAGGGCAATGAGCAGTTCTTC. Residues: CASSQDRFPPQREGNEQFF.